This T cell receptor beta chain stems from a study of cytomegalovirus exposure and HLA in healthy donors. Whole-study context: The 95 to 150 validation repertoires used the same platform as the 650 to 800 first-cohort repertoires, a later analysis reported. Whole-study findings and limits: Overall, approximately 150 TCR beta chains were annotated as cytomegalovirus-associated.

Note on this clone: Its specificity is not known.

Some clones are missing from TCRdb's copy, which holds only in-frame ones; the method was immunoSEQ multiplex PCR. The data show under 250,000 clones, with 81% seen just once and 1% to 1.5% held by the top ten. The J segment lost 4 bases and the V segment lost 2 bases, leaving 2 bases of the junction unmatched. Germline V gene lookup returns CDR1 SEHNR and CDR2 FQNEAQ (reference sequence). CDR3 length: 15 residues. The origin of this receptor is a woman aged 25 to 39 in good health and CMV-seronegative. Sequencing input: PBMCs. The chain employs TRBV7-9 and TRBJ2-1; TRBD2 agrees at 10 bases. This chain's CDR3 is CASSLLAGEYNEQFF. The CDR3 bases are TGTGCCAGCAGCTTACTAGCGGGAGAATACAATGAGCAGTTCTTC.